The 28 T cell receptor beta chains below were found in one sample sequenced in a study of CD8+CD57+ T cells in acquired aplastic anemia. In patients chosen for sequencing, flow cytometry had shown CD8+CD57+ cell expansion. For CDR3 and TCR beta VDJ profiling, genomic DNA was the template used. Via MiXCR, TCRdb re-called the reads, giving one row per CDR3 protein. The data show approximately 130,000 distinct CDR3 sequences, about 40% seen once. The sequenced sample consisted of sorted CD4+, CD8+, or CD8+CD57+ T cells (not recorded which) from PBMCs. These receptors all come from a human donor with aplastic anemia.

This clonotype was detected once. The chain employs TRBV20-1 and TRBJ2-1; 9 bases are shared with TRBD2. V dropped 4 bases and J dropped 9; count of bases not matched to a gene: 7. The CDR3 spans 13 residues. Germline CDR1 and CDR2: DFQATT and SNEGSKA (reference sequence). This chain's CDR3 is CSAIGTSHSEQFF. The DNA for the CDR3 is TGCAGTGCTATCGGGACTAGCCACAGTGAGCAGTTCTTC.

This clonotype was seen repeatedly, ten times or more. The chain combines TRBV19 with TRBJ2-2; TRBD1 matches at 7 bases. Trimming cost V 5 bases and J 3 bases; bases outside gene matches: 3. The CDR3 length is 14 residues. Germline loops: CDR1 LNHDA, CDR2 SQIVND (reference sequence). The CDR3 loop is CASSPRGYTGELFF. DNA of the CDR3: TGTGCCAGTAGTCCCAGGGGGTACACCGGGGAGCTGTTTTTT. The variable domain in full, with the rest retrieved from reference TRBV19 and TRBJ2-2, is DGGITQSPKYLFRKEGQNVTLSCEQNLNHDAMYWYRQDPGQGLRLIYYSQIVNDFQKGDIAEGYSVSREKKESFPLTVTSAQKNPTAFYLCASSPRGYTGELFFGEGSRLTVL.

The table lists this clonotype with many counts. The chain employs TRBV18 and TRBJ1-2; D gene uncertain. The length of the CDR3 is 13 residues. Trimming cost V 3 bases and J 4 bases, with 9 bases left between them. Per germline, CDR1 KGHSH and CDR2 LQKENI. CDR3 protein: CASSPEASYGYTF. CDR3 nucleotide sequence: TGTGCCAGCTCACCCGAGGCGTCCTATGGCTACACCTTC.

This clonotype was detected ten times or more. The chain has TRBV6-1 and TRBJ2-7; 7 bases match TRBD2. V dropped 10 bases and J dropped 2; count of bases not matched to a gene: 11. Germline V gene data show CDR1 as MNHNS and CDR2 as SASEGT. The CDR3 loop spans 14 amino acids. The chain's CDR3 is CATWEGPLTYEQYF. CDR3 nucleotide sequence: TGTGCCACCTGGGAGGGTCCTTTGACCTACGAGCAGTACTTC.

The chain employs TRBV9 and TRBJ1-1, with D unresolved. There are 15 residues in the CDR3. Germline CDR1 and CDR2: SGDLS and YYNGEE. Trimming pared 3 bases from V and 0 bases from J, leaving 12 bases between. CDR3 protein: CASSETGLMNTEAFF. The CDR3 bases are TGTGCCAGCAGCGAAACGGGCCTCATGAACACTGAAGCTTTCTTT. The full variable domain, in which reference TRBV9 and TRBJ1-1 provide the parts outside the CDR3, is DSGVTQTPKHLITATGQRVTLRCSPRSGDLSVYWYQQSLDQGLQFLIQYYNGEERAKGNILERFSAQQFPDLHSELNLSSLELGDSALYFCASSETGLMNTEAFFGQGTRLTVV.

In its sample, this clonotype was seen many times. The chain links TRBV7-2 to TRBJ1-4; D possibly corresponds to TRBD1 (5 bases). Germline loops: CDR1 SGHTA, CDR2 FQGNSA. V was clipped by 5 bases and J by 5 bases, with 18 bases between them. This CDR3 contains 16 residues. The CDR3 protein is CASSLPLVGENEKLFF. The DNA of the CDR3 is TGTGCCAGCAGCCTTCCCCTGGTAGGGGAGAATGAAAAACTGTTTTTT. The full variable domain, its missing parts supplied by reference TRBV7-2 and TRBJ1-4, is GAGVSQSPSNKVTEKGKDVELRCDPISGHTALYWYRQSLGQGLEFLIYFQGNSAPDKSGLPSDRFSAERTGGSVSTLTIQRTQQEDSAVYLCASSLPLVGENEKLFFGSGTQLSVL.

This clonotype was counted once. The J gene is TRBJ2-5, the V gene TRBV19; 7 nucleotides align to TRBD2. The CDR3 has 14 residues. V lost 3 bases, J lost 4 bases, and 5 bases stayed unmatched. Germline V gene data show CDR1 as LNHDA and CDR2 as SQIVND (reference sequence). The CDR3 DNA sequence: TGTGCCAGTAGTATGTTCGCGGGAGCAGAGACCCAGTACTTC. Translated, it gives CASSMFAGAETQYF.

The rearrangement uses TRBV18 and TRBJ1-3, with TRBD1 identical over 8 bases. Germline V gene data show CDR1 as KGHSH and CDR2 as LQKENI. CDR3 length: 17 amino acids. V lost 0 bases and J lost 3; bases outside the gene matches: 7. CDR3 sequence (DNA): TGTGCCAGCTCACCACCGAACAGGGGGAGTGGTGGAAACACCATATATTTT. As protein: CASSPPNRGSGGNTIYF.

The chain links TRBV24-1 to TRBJ2-7; 7 bases agree with TRBD1. This CDR3 is 14 amino acids long. The trim removed 3 bases at V and 4 bases at J, leaving 5 bases unmatched. Germline assignment: CDR1 KGHDR and CDR2 SFDVKD. CDR3 loop: CATSDPQTGYEQYV. In DNA form, the CDR3 reads TGTGCCACCAGTGATCCGCAGACAGGGTACGAGCAGTACGTC.

At least ten counts were recorded for this clonotype. V and J are TRBV20-1 and TRBJ1-1; D gene unclear. CDR3 length equals 12 residues. In germline, CDR1 is DFQATT, CDR2 SNEGSKA (reference sequence). Trimming took off 6 bases at V and 7 bases at J, with 15 bases between the two ends. CDR3 coding DNA: TGCAGTGCAAACCTACGAACAGTTGAAGCTTTCTTT. Translation gives CSANLRTVEAFF.

This clonotype has just a few counts. The chain uses TRBV18 and TRBJ2-7; D is possibly TRBD1 or TRBD2 (7 bases each). The CDR3 covers 14 residues. V lost 5 bases to trimming and J lost 7 bases, with 18 bases between them. Germline V gene data show CDR1 as KGHSH and CDR2 as LQKENI. The CDR3 region is CASSLTYQGGEQYF. Written as DNA, the CDR3 is TGTGCCAGCTCATTGACTTACCAGGGGGGGGAGCAGTACTTC. Combining the CDR3 with reference TRBV18 and TRBJ2-7 gives the whole variable domain NAGVMQNPRHLVRRRGQEARLRCSPMKGHSHVYWYRQLPEEGLKFMVYLQKENIIDESGMPKERFSAEFPKEGPSILRIQQVVRGDSAAYFCASSLTYQGGEQYFGPGTRLTVT.

CDR3 coding DNA: TGCGCCAGCAGCTTGGACAGGGGGGACACCGGGGAGCTGTTTTTT. It is translated as CASSLDRGDTGELFF. This sequence joins TRBV5-1 and TRBJ2-2, with TRBD1 matching over 8 bases. Germline V lookup: CDR1 SGHRS, CDR2 YFSETQ. This CDR3 has 15 residues. With 0 bases clipped from V and 3 bases from J, the junction kept 1 base outside the gene matches.

This clonotype was seen many times. CDR3 sequence reads: CASRRQVSGANVLTF. DNA of the CDR3: TGTGCCAGTAGACGACAGGTCTCTGGGGCCAACGTCCTGACTTTC. This chain connects TRBV19 to TRBJ2-6; D is perhaps TRBD1 (6 bases). The V end was cut by 6 bases, the J end by 0 bases, with 9 bases between. The CDR3 is made up of 15 amino acids. Germline lookup yields CDR1 LNHDA and CDR2 SQIVND (reference sequence).

The J gene is TRBJ2-1, the V gene TRBV6-5, with 8 bases matching TRBD1. Germline CDR1 reads MNHEY; CDR2 reads SVGAGI. V lost 0 bases and J lost 7; bases outside the gene matches: 5. This CDR3 contains 15 residues. The chain's CDR3 is CASSYSRTGTNEQFF. The CDR3 region has the DNA TGTGCCAGCAGTTACTCTAGGACAGGGACGAATGAGCAGTTCTTC.

The V call is TRBV10-3, the J call TRBJ2-7; D unclear. CDR1 and CDR2 from the germline V gene are ENHRY and SYGVKD. V was trimmed by 0 bases and J by 3 bases, leaving 6 bases between them. CDR3 length: 13 residues. The CDR3 coding sequence is TGTGCCATCAGTGAGTCGCCAAGCTACGAGCAGTACGTC. Protein product: CAISESPSYEQYV.

This chain uses TRBV7-2 with TRBJ2-5; D not resolved. This CDR3 spans 13 amino acids. V lost 2 bases and J 2 bases, leaving 6 bases between the germline ends. Germline CDR1 reads SGHTA; CDR2 reads FQGNSA. The CDR3 DNA reads as TGTGCCAGCAGCTTAACAGCTCAAGAGACCCAGTACTTC. Encoded protein: CASSLTAQETQYF.

This clonotype occurred many times. The gene calls are TRBV6-1 and TRBJ2-7; 8 bases match TRBD1. V trimming: 8 bases; J trimming: 2 bases; junction bases outside the gene matches: 5. The CDR3 length is 13 residues. The germline gives CDR1 MNHNS, CDR2 SASEGT. The DNA of the CDR3 is TGTGCCAGCGGGACAGGTCCAACCTACGAGCAGTACGTC. Residues: CASGTGPTYEQYV.

This clonotype was recorded at least ten times. The chain uses TRBV7-9 and TRBJ2-3, with D uncertain. The V end lost 2 bases, the J end lost 4 bases, and 4 bases lay between the germline ends. This CDR3 is 12 amino acids long. Germline CDR1 and CDR2: SEHNR and FQNEAQ (reference sequence). The CDR3 loop is CASSLYADTQYF. CDR3 nucleotides: TGTGCCAGCAGCTTATACGCAGATACGCAGTATTTT.

This clonotype showed up just a few times. J is TRBJ2-2 and V is TRBV10-3; maybe TRBD1 (6 bases). Trimming pared 10 bases from V and 5 bases from J, leaving 20 bases between. CDR3 length equals 15 residues. In germline, CDR1 is ENHRY, CDR2 SYGVKD. In nucleotides, the CDR3 is TGTGCCAGCCTCTGGGACACCCAGGGAACCGGGGAGCTGTTTTTT. Its protein is CASLWDTQGTGELFF.

The chain is built from TRBV29-1 and TRBJ2-7, with a weak D call TRBD2 (5 bases). Deletions cut 4 bases from V and 7 bases from J, with 11 bases between. Germline V gene sequence: CDR1 SQVTM, CDR2 ANQGSEA. The CDR3 spans 11 residues. CDR3 sequence: CSVGAGLEQYF. DNA of the CDR3: TGCAGCGTTGGCGCGGGCTTGGAGCAGTACTTC.

This clonotype was seen many times. The J gene is TRBJ1-2, the V gene TRBV19; D unresolved. The CDR3 covers 14 residues. Germline V gives CDR1 LNHDA, CDR2 SQIVND (reference sequence). Trimming left V 2 bases short and J 2 bases short, with 9 bases between. This CDR3 is CASSISAVNYGYTF. In DNA, the CDR3 is TGTGCCAGTAGTATATCGGCGGTAAACTATGGCTACACCTTC.

This clonotype has ten or more counts. This chain joins TRBV2 and TRBJ1-2; TRBD1 might be the D (6 bases). The CDR3 spans 13 residues. V lost 4 bases, J lost 2 bases, and 8 bases lay in between. Germline values: CDR1 SNHLY, CDR2 FYNNEI. In nucleotides, the CDR3 is TGTGCCAGCAGTGGACAGGAGAACTATGGCTACACCTTC. This gives the protein CASSGQENYGYTF.

This clonotype was seen ten or more times. The chain links TRBV5-1 to TRBJ1-2; D gene ambiguous. The CDR3 has 13 residues. V was pared by 4 bases and J by 6 bases, with 13 bases between. From germline, CDR1 is SGHRS and CDR2 YFSETQ. The CDR3 loop is CASSPNPYDGYTF. CDR3 in DNA: TGCGCCAGCAGCCCGAATCCATATGATGGCTACACCTTC.

This clonotype came up many times. The CDR3 sequence is CASSYGTTADTQYF. The CDR3 DNA reads as TGCGCCAGCAGCTACGGGACTACCGCAGATACGCAGTATTTT. The chain uses TRBV5-1 and TRBJ2-3; 7 nucleotides align to TRBD2. The CDR3 runs 14 residues. Trimming cost V 3 bases and J 4 bases; bases outside gene matches: 5. Per germline, CDR1 SGHRS and CDR2 YFSETQ.

CDR3 protein: CSATFPGQVSPTNEKLFF. DNA for the CDR3: TGCAGTGCTACCTTCCCGGGACAGGTTTCGCCCACTAATGAAAAACTGTTTTTT. The chain is built from TRBV20-1 and TRBJ1-4; 8 nucleotides agree with TRBD1. This CDR3 is 18 amino acids long. J lost 2 bases, V lost 4 bases, and 15 bases had no gene match. Looked up from germline, CDR1 is DFQATT and CDR2 is SNEGSKA (reference sequence).

Concerning this clonotype itself: A read error is possible here, since a much larger clone lies one base away. The CDR3 end shows no conserved phenylalanine or tryptophan, and so a read error is likely. The chain uses TRBV18 and TRBJ1-6; D gene uncertain. This CDR3 has 12 residues. Trimming pared 2 bases from V and 7 bases from J, leaving 3 bases between. In germline, CDR1 is KGHSH, CDR2 LQKENI. CDR3 nucleotide sequence: TGTGCCAGCTCACCAGGGAATTCACCCCTCCACGTT. It encodes CASSPGNSPLHV.

In DNA form, the CDR3 reads TGCAGTGCTCCGAGCGGAGGGTGGAGTAGCAATCAGCCCCAGCATTTT. Translated, it gives CSAPSGGWSSNQPQHF. This sequence joins TRBV20-1 and TRBJ1-5; D is unclear. V lost 5 bases and J 0 bases, leaving 17 bases between the germline ends. The V gene's germline CDR1 is DFQATT and CDR2 SNEGSKA (reference sequence). The CDR3 sequence is 16 residues long.

The rearrangement joins TRBV6-5 to TRBJ2-1; D gene ambiguous. The V gene's germline CDR1 is MNHEY and CDR2 SVGAGI. The CDR3 length is 14 residues. Between the trimmed V and J ends, which lost 0 bases and 5 bases, there was a span of 8 bases. The CDR3 protein is CASSYSGPHNEQFF. DNA of the CDR3: TGTGCCAGCAGTTACTCAGGGCCCCACAATGAGCAGTTCTTC.